The 30 T cell receptor beta chains below were found in one sample sequenced in a study of cytomegalovirus exposure and HLA in healthy donors. The study ran its PCR with 60 Vbeta and 13 Jbeta primers. The repertoire was sequenced with immunoSEQ multiplex PCR; TCRdb's copy has only in-frame clones and lacks some. The profile shows about 130,000 clones, 70% to 80% of them singletons. The source material was PBMCs. The receptors were gathered from a woman aged 50 to 60 in good health and CMV-seronegative.

This clone appeared a single time. The chain uses TRBV11-2 and TRBJ1-3, with D uncertain. The CDR3 runs to 15 residues. Germline CDR1 SGHAT, CDR2 FQNNGV. Trimming took 4 bases from V and 0 from J, leaving 10 bases between them. CDR3 loop: CASSSSGDSGNTIYF. The CDR3 DNA sequence: TGTGCCAGCAGCTCTTCGGGAGACTCTGGAAACACCATATATTTT.

The CDR3 sequence is CASSQESGVLREAFF. The CDR3 bases are TGCGCCAGCAGCCAAGAGTCAGGGGTCCTCCGTGAAGCTTTCTTT. The rearrangement uses TRBV4-1 and TRBJ1-1, with D tentatively TRBD1 (6 bases). CDR1 and CDR2 from the germline V gene are MGHRA and YSYEKL. The V end was cut by 0 bases, the J end by 7 bases, with 15 bases between. The CDR3 sequence is 15 residues long.

The rearrangement uses TRBV30 and TRBJ1-2; D is unclear. The germline V and J ends were trimmed by 0 bases and 10 bases, with 9 bases remaining between them. The CDR3 is made up of 11 amino acids. CDR1 GTSNPN and CDR2 SVGIG come from the germline V gene (reference sequence). The CDR3 sequence: CAWSVRQAYTF. The CDR3 bases are TGTGCCTGGAGTGTTAGGCAGGCCTACACCTTC.

The CDR3 here is CAVAGGPGQETQYF. DNA for the CDR3: TGTGCCGTAGCGGGAGGGCCGGGGCAAGAGACCCAGTACTTC. The chain carries TRBV6-6 and TRBJ2-5, with TRBD2 matching 11 bases. The CDR3 consists of 14 residues. Germline CDR1 is MNHNY and CDR2 is SVGAGI (reference sequence). The ends lost 11 bases at V and 2 bases at J; junction bases unmatched: 7.

The chain is built from TRBV27 and TRBJ2-3; D is possibly TRBD2 (6 bases). Germline V gene data show CDR1 as MNHEY and CDR2 as SMNVEV (reference sequence). V was pared by 1 base and J by 6 bases, with 23 bases between. The CDR3 totals 18 residues. The CDR3 DNA follows: TGTGCCAGCAGTTTATTTCCCCCTCGGGACTTTGGAGGGGATACGCAGTATTTT. It is translated as CASSLFPPRDFGGDTQYF.

This clone was detected only once. The CDR3 region has the DNA TGTGCCAGCAGTGGAGGACAGGGATCGGTCGCCGGACAGCCCCAGCATTTT. Translating gives CASSGGQGSVAGQPQHF. J is TRBJ1-5 and V is TRBV6-1; 8 bases are a match to TRBD1. CDR3 length: 17 residues. Germline CDR1 MNHNS, CDR2 SASEGT. V gave up 4 bases and J gave up 7 bases; unmatched junction bases: 15.

This chain links TRBV19 with TRBJ2-1; 8 nucleotides agree with TRBD2. CDR1 and CDR2 (germline): LNHDA, SQIVND (reference sequence). The CDR3 is 16 amino acids. Trimming at V came to 4 bases and at J to 4 bases, leaving 9 bases not matched to a gene. The CDR3 DNA reads as TGTGCCAGTAGTACGGATCTAGCGGGTCAATACAATGAGCAGTTCTTC. This sequence encodes CASSTDLAGQYNEQFF.

The chain has TRBV11-3 and TRBJ2-7; TRBD2 agrees at 11 bases. The J segment lost 6 bases and the V segment lost 3 bases, leaving 1 base of the junction unmatched. The CDR3 extends over 13 amino acids. Germline loops: CDR1 SGHNT, CDR2 YENEEA. Written as DNA, the CDR3 is TGTGCCAGCAGCTTTCTAGCGGGAGGCGAGCAGTACGTC. The encoded protein is CASSFLAGGEQYV.

The J gene is TRBJ2-1, the V gene TRBV28; TRBD2 agrees at 8 bases. Trimming removed 3 bases from V and 6 bases from J; junction bases left unmatched: 10. There are 16 residues in the CDR3. The germline gives CDR1 MDHEN, CDR2 SYDVKM. The CDR3 DNA reads as TGTGCCAGCAGTTTGTATTTCCTAGCGGGCACCAATGAGCAGTTCTTC. Its protein product is CASSLYFLAGTNEQFF.

This sequence joins TRBV9 and TRBJ1-1; D might be TRBD1 (5 bases). Germline V gene sequence: CDR1 SGDLS, CDR2 YYNGEE. The CDR3 consists of 14 residues. Trimming pared 2 bases from V and 2 bases from J, leaving 10 bases between. CDR3 DNA: TGTGCCAGCAGCGTGGACGGGGGAAACACTGAAGCTTTCTTT. Translated: CASSVDGGNTEAFF.

The chain employs TRBV27 and TRBJ2-1, with 11 bases matching TRBD2. The CDR3 spans 14 residues. Germline lookup yields CDR1 MNHEY and CDR2 SMNVEV (reference sequence). V gave up 4 bases and J gave up 6 bases; unmatched junction bases: 2. CDR3 sequence (DNA): TGTGCCAGCAGTTCTAGCGGGAGGCGCAATGAGCAGTTCTTC. Translating gives CASSSSGRRNEQFF.

In its sample, this clone was seen a few times. Relative to the germline gene, one junction end is altered; a read error may explain this. The V and J genes are TRBV25-1 and TRBJ1-2; D not certain. The CDR3 contains 12 residues. The germline V gene has CDR1 MGHDK and CDR2 SYGVNS. The CDR3 nucleotides are TGTGCCAGCAGTTTAACTAACTATGGCTACCCCTTC. Translation: CASSLTNYGYPF.

The chain links TRBV9 to TRBJ2-7, with 9 bases matching TRBD2. V shed 4 bases, J shed 12 bases, and the junction held 23 bases outside the gene matches. The CDR3 consists of 17 residues. Per the germline V gene, CDR1 is SGDLS and CDR2 is YYNGEE. CDR3 residues: CASSPAVGKREDPVPYF. The CDR3 coding sequence is TGTGCCAGCAGCCCGGCAGTGGGTAAGCGGGAGGACCCCGTTCCGTACTTC. Complete variable domain (other parts from reference TRBV9 and TRBJ2-7): DSGVTQTPKHLITATGQRVTLRCSPRSGDLSVYWYQQSLDQGLQFLIQYYNGEERAKGNILERFSAQQFPDLHSELNLSSLELGDSALYFCASSPAVGKREDPVPYFGPGTRLTVT.

V is TRBV13 and J is TRBJ2-2; D is possibly TRBD1 (5 bases). The V gene's germline CDR1 is PRHDT and CDR2 FYEKMQ (reference sequence). The CDR3 extends over 13 amino acids. The V end was cut by 6 bases, the J end by 1 base, with 6 bases between. The CDR3, as DNA: TGTGCCAGCAGAAGGGGGAACACCGGGGAGCTGTTTTTT. It codes for CASRRGNTGELFF.

The rearrangement links TRBV5-5 to TRBJ1-1; D gene ambiguous. This CDR3 contains 12 residues. Germline assignment: CDR1 SGHKS and CDR2 YYEKEE (reference sequence). V was shortened by 6 bases and J by 5 bases, with 11 bases between the two germline ends. CDR3 bases: TGTGCCAGCACTTCGGTTCGGACTGAAGCTTTCTTT. It specifies CASTSVRTEAFF.

The chain carries TRBV28 and TRBJ1-1; 9 bases are shared with TRBD1. J lost 10 bases, V lost 6 bases, and 6 bases had no gene match. Per germline, CDR1 MDHEN and CDR2 SYDVKM. This CDR3 has 12 residues. The DNA of the CDR3 is TGTGCCAGCAGGCCGGGACAGGGACGAGCTTTCTTT. Translation gives CASRPGQGRAFF.

As for this clone: A junction end diverges from the germline sequence, so it may reflect a read error. The chain couples TRBV6-5 to TRBJ1-2, with a possible D match to TRBD1 (6 bases). Germline values: CDR1 MNHEY, CDR2 SVGAGI. This CDR3 region has 14 residues. The CDR3 DNA follows: TGTGCCAGCAGTTACTCGGGGACAACTTATGGCTACCCCTTC. It yields the protein CASSYSGTTYGYPF.

This sequence joins TRBV6-5 and TRBJ1-3; D is uncertain. The V end was cut by 6 bases, the J end by 4 bases, with 13 bases between. In germline, CDR1 is MNHEY, CDR2 SVGAGI. The CDR3 is 14 amino acids. DNA for the CDR3: TGTGCCAGCAGCTCGGGAAGCGGGGGAAACACCATATATTTT. Protein: CASSSGSGGNTIYF.

Regarding this clone: The junction shows a germline mismatch at one end, possibly a read error. This chain joins TRBV5-8 and TRBJ1-1; 8 nucleotides agree with TRBD1. The V gene's germline CDR1 is SGHTS and CDR2 YDEGEE. The CDR3 extends over 17 amino acids. CDR3 nucleotides: TGTGCCAGCAGCTTGAGGTGGACAGGGAAGATGAACCCTGAAGCTTTCTTT. It yields the protein CASSLRWTGKMNPEAFF.

V usage is TRBV28 and J usage is TRBJ1-1; 11 bases fit TRBD1. CDR3 length equals 11 residues. Trimming at V came to 6 bases and at J to 11 bases, leaving 2 bases not matched to a gene. Germline V gene lookup returns CDR1 MDHEN and CDR2 SYDVKM. This CDR3 is CASRGQGDAFF. The CDR3 DNA sequence: TGTGCCAGCAGGGGACAGGGGGACGCTTTCTTT.

This clone turned up a few times. The chain combines TRBV11-2 with TRBJ2-3; D remains unclear. This CDR3 spans 12 amino acids. Trimming cost V 3 bases and J 2 bases, with 3 bases left between them. Germline values: CDR1 SGHAT, CDR2 FQNNGV. DNA of the CDR3: TGTGCCAGCAGCTTCCACACAGATACGCAGTATTTT. Translating it yields CASSFHTDTQYF.

This rearrangement joins TRBV5-5 to TRBJ1-2; TRBD1 matches at 7 bases. After removal of 4 bases from V and 1 base from J, the junction contained 4 bases not matched to a gene. The CDR3 has 14 amino acids. Germline values: CDR1 SGHKS, CDR2 YYEKEE (reference sequence). This CDR3 reads CASSARDSNYGYTF. In DNA form, the CDR3 reads TGTGCCAGCAGCGCCCGGGACAGTAACTATGGCTACACCTTC.

This clone was counted a few times. The chain couples TRBV9 to TRBJ2-2; no reliable D call. The germline CDR1 and CDR2 sequences are SGDLS and YYNGEE. The length of the CDR3 is 14 residues. V was pared by 0 bases and J by 1 base, with 4 bases between. CDR3 sequence (DNA): TGTGCCAGCAGCGTAGGGCAGAACACCGGGGAGCTGTTTTTT. The encoded protein is CASSVGQNTGELFF.

The rearrangement links TRBV5-4 to TRBJ1-2; 10 bases are a match to TRBD1. The germline V gene encodes CDR1 SGHNT and CDR2 YYREEE (reference sequence). J gave up 7 bases and V 7 bases, and 7 bases lay outside the gene matches. The CDR3 contains 13 residues. The CDR3 bases are TGTGCCAGCCGTCGACAGGGGGCCCGTGGCTACACCTTC. Translated, it gives CASRRQGARGYTF.

This chain joins TRBV4-1 and TRBJ1-1; no reliable D call. The CDR3 has 13 amino acids. Trimming pared 4 bases from V and 5 bases from J, leaving 11 bases between. CDR1 and CDR2 from the germline V gene are MGHRA and YSYEKL. CDR3 amino acids: CASSPSLGTEAFF. The CDR3 DNA follows: TGCGCCAGCAGCCCCTCGCTAGGAACTGAAGCTTTCTTT.

Details on this clone: The identical CDR3 is also encoded by other nucleotide sequences in the sample. The genes are TRBV5-1 and TRBJ1-2; 7 bases agree with TRBD1. The V gene's germline CDR1 is SGHRS and CDR2 YFSETQ. V dropped 0 bases and J dropped 4; count of bases not matched to a gene: 3. This CDR3 has 14 amino acids. CDR3 region: CASSLEGTAYGYTF. For the CDR3, the DNA is TGCGCCAGCAGCTTGGAAGGGACAGCCTATGGCTACACCTTC.

J is TRBJ2-1 and V is TRBV18, with D tentatively TRBD1 (5 bases). The germline CDR1 and CDR2 sequences are KGHSH and LQKENI. The CDR3 runs to 15 residues. Trimming took 1 base from V and 0 from J, leaving 7 bases between them. The CDR3 DNA reads as TGTGCCAGCTCACCACAGGGGCGCTCCTACAATGAGCAGTTCTTC. It codes for CASSPQGRSYNEQFF.

The chain joins TRBV5-4 to TRBJ2-2; 8 positions match TRBD2. Germline trimming cut 4 bases from V and 6 bases from J; bases unmatched to any gene: 5. In germline, CDR1 is SGHNT, CDR2 YYREEE (reference sequence). The CDR3 is 14 residues long. The CDR3 DNA sequence: TGTGCCAGCAGCCGAGCGGGAGCCCCCGGGGAGCTGTTTTTT. It yields the protein CASSRAGAPGELFF.

The V gene is TRBV4-1, the J gene TRBJ1-3; unclear D gene. The germline gives CDR1 MGHRA, CDR2 YSYEKL. This CDR3 comprises 15 residues. V was clipped by 2 bases and J by 8 bases, with 16 bases between them. The CDR3, as DNA: TGCGCCAGCAGCCAACTACTCGCCACGGCGGACACCATATATTTT. This codes for CASSQLLATADTIYF.

The gene calls are TRBV9 and TRBJ2-5; 7 bases match TRBD1. Per the germline V gene, CDR1 is SGDLS and CDR2 is YYNGEE. Losses at the gene ends were 4 bases for V and 2 bases for J; bases not matched to a gene: 8. The CDR3 contains 15 residues. The CDR3: CASSLSPGQQETQYF. The CDR3 region has the DNA TGTGCCAGCAGCCTAAGTCCGGGACAGCAAGAGACCCAGTACTTC.